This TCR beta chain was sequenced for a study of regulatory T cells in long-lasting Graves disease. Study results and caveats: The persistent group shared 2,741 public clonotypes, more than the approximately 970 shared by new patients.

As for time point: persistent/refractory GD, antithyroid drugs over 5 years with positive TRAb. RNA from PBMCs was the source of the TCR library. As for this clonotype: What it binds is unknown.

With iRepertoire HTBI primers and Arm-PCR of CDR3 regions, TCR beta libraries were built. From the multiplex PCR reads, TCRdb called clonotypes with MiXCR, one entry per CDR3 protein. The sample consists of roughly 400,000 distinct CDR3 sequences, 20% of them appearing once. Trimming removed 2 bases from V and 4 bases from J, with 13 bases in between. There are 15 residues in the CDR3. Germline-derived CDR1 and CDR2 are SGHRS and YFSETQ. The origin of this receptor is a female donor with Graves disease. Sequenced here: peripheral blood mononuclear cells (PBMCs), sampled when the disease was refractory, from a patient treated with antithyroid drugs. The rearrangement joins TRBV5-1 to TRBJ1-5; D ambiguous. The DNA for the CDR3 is TGCGCCAGCAGCTTAGAACCAGGAGCGAATCAGCCCCAGCATTTT. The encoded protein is CASSLEPGANQPQHF.